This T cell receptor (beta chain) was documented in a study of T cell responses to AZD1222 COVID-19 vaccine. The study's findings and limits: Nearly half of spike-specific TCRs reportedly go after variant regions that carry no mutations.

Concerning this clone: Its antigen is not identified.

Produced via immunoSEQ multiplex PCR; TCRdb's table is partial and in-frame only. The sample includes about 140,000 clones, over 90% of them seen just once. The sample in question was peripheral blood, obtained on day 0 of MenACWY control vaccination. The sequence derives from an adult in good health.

This chain's CDR3 is CASSTRDPRNSPLHF. The CDR3 region has the DNA TGTGCCAGTAGTACCCGGGACCCGAGGAATTCACCCCTCCACTTT. V usage is TRBV19 and J usage is TRBJ1-6; a possible D gene is TRBD1 (5 bases). The CDR3 totals 15 residues. Germline V lookup: CDR1 LNHDA, CDR2 SQIVND (reference sequence). Trimming cost V 4 bases and J 7 bases, with 14 bases left between them.